This paragraph reports one T cell receptor (beta chain). The entry originates in a study of technical replicates of blood from several donors. The CDR3 totals 14 residues. CDR1 is SGHAT and CDR2 is FQDESV in the germline V gene (reference sequence). Trimming stripped 3 bases from V and 4 bases from J, with 10 bases between. Clones were sequenced by immunoSEQ multiplex PCR, and TCRdb holds only the in-frame ones, with some missing. The sample has tens of thousands of clones, roughly 92% seen once. Source material: T cells isolated from PBMCs. The sequence was collected from a human donor in good health. The chain is built from TRBV11-1 and TRBJ2-4; no clear D gene. The CDR3 DNA reads as TGTGCCAGCAGCTTTTCCCAGGATAAAAACATTCAGTACTTC. This sequence encodes CASSFSQDKNIQYF.